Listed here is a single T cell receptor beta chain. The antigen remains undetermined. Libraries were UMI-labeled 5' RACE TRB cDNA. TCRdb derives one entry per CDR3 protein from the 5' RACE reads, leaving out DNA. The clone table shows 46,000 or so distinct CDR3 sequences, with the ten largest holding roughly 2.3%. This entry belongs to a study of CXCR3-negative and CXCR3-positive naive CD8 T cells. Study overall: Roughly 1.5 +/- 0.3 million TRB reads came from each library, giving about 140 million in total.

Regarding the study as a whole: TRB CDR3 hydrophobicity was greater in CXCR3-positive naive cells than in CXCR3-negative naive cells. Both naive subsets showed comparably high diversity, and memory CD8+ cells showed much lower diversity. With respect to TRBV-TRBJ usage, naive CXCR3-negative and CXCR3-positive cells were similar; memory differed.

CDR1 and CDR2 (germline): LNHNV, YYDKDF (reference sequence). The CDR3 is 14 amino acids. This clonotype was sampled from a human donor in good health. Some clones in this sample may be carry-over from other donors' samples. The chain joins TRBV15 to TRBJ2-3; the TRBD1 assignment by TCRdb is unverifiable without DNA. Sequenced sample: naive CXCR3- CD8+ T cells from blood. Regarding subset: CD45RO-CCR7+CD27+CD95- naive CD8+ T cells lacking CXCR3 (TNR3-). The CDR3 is CATSRSRGLGTQYF.